The 15 T cell receptor beta chains reported below all come from one sample, sequenced in a study of identical twins. TCRdb itself ran the 5' RACE reads through MiXCR, one entry per CDR3 protein. The table includes about 520,000 distinct CDR3 sequences, about 20% detected once. These data also formed part of another study, on T cells expressing NK-cell markers.

Sequenced: CD4+ T cells sorted from blood. The receptors were gathered from a woman aged 18-29 years in good health.

The chain employs TRBV14 and TRBJ1-2; D not certain. The CDR3 is made up of 15 amino acids. V lost 1 base to trimming and J lost 4 bases, with 13 bases between them. CDR1 and CDR2 (germline): SGHDN, FVKESK. Here the CDR3 reads CASSQALGISYGYTF. The CDR3 bases are TGTGCCAGCAGCCAAGCGCTAGGGATCAGCTATGGCTACACCTTC.

The rearrangement links TRBV6-2 or TRBV6-3 to TRBJ2-7, with 11 bases identical to TRBD2. Per germline, CDR1 MNHEY and CDR2 SVGEGT. The CDR3 consists of 14 residues. After removal of 2 bases from V and 12 bases from J, the junction contained 9 bases not matched to a gene. CDR3 in amino acids: CASSYPTSGESPYF. CDR3 nucleotide sequence: TGTGCCAGCAGTTACCCGACTAGCGGGGAGTCTCCGTACTTC.

CDR3 region: CASSHRGTSGSGELFF. For the CDR3, the DNA is TGTGCCAGCAGCCATAGAGGGACTAGCGGGAGCGGGGAGCTGTTTTTT. The V call is TRBV3-1, the J call TRBJ2-2; 14 nucleotides match TRBD2. The CDR3 is made up of 16 amino acids. Germline trimming cut 3 bases from V and 7 bases from J; bases unmatched to any gene: 4. Germline-derived CDR1 and CDR2 are LGHDT and YNNKEL (reference sequence).

This clonotype showed up just a few times. CDR3 nucleotides: TGCAGTGCTTACCAGGGAGAGGATACTGGCTACACCTTC. It translates to CSAYQGEDTGYTF. The chain carries TRBV20-1 and TRBJ1-2, with a weak D call TRBD1 (5 bases). Trimming took 5 bases from V and 7 from J, leaving 17 bases between them. The CDR3 extends over 13 amino acids. The V gene's germline CDR1 is DFQATT and CDR2 SNEGSKA (reference sequence).

This rearrangement joins TRBV11-3 to TRBJ1-1; D is unclear. This CDR3 region has 13 residues. CDR1 SGHNT and CDR2 YENEEA come from the germline V gene. The ends were cut back, 0 bases at V and 3 bases at J, with 5 bases in the middle. This CDR3 reads CASSLDQYTEAFF. The CDR3 coding sequence is TGTGCCAGCAGCTTAGATCAGTACACTGAAGCTTTCTTT.

The J gene is TRBJ1-2, the V gene TRBV7-2; D might be TRBD1 (5 bases). Germline CDR1 reads SGHTA; CDR2 reads FQGNSA. The CDR3 consists of 14 residues. With 5 bases removed from V and 8 bases from J, the gap between germline ends came to 18 bases. The CDR3 nucleotides are TGTGCCAGCAGCCCGAGAGGGGCACGGAGGGGCTACACCTTC. Amino acids: CASSPRGARRGYTF.

The chain combines TRBV24-1 with TRBJ2-1, with TRBD2 matching 10 bases. The length of the CDR3 is 20 residues. Germline V gives CDR1 KGHDR, CDR2 SFDVKD. Trimming cost V 4 bases and J 7 bases; bases outside gene matches: 21. CDR3 nucleotides: TGTGCCACCAGTGACCCCAGTGACCCGCGGGGAGCGGGGGGGAAAAATGAGCAGTTCTTC. Translating it yields CATSDPSDPRGAGGKNEQFF.

This clonotype was observed many times. The rearrangement uses TRBV6-5 and TRBJ2-1; 12 bases agree with TRBD2. CDR3 size: 17 residues. Germline loops: CDR1 MNHEY, CDR2 SVGAGI. The V and J ends lost 5 bases and 0 bases, in that order; junction bases with no gene match: 5. CDR3 loop: CASSTSGGPSSYNEQFF. CDR3 nucleotides: TGTGCCAGCAGTACTAGCGGGGGGCCGAGCTCCTACAATGAGCAGTTCTTC.

This clonotype came up a few times. V and J are TRBV3-1 and TRBJ2-1, with D maybe TRBD2 (6 bases). This CDR3 spans 14 amino acids. Trimming stripped 4 bases from V and 7 bases from J, with 14 bases between. The germline V gene has CDR1 LGHDT and CDR2 YNNKEL (reference sequence). The CDR3 region has the DNA TGTGCCAGCAGCCTTACTACTAGCCGTAATGAGCAGTTCTTC. Protein product: CASSLTTSRNEQFF.

This clonotype occurred many times. The rearrangement joins TRBV5-1 to TRBJ2-1, with D possibly being TRBD2 (6 bases). The V gene's germline CDR1 is SGHRS and CDR2 YFSETQ. The ends were cut back, 0 bases at V and 2 bases at J, with 12 bases in the middle. The length of the CDR3 is 16 residues. The CDR3 DNA reads as TGCGCCAGCAGCTTGGCCCCGGGGGTGGCCTACAATGAGCAGTTCTTC. Translated: CASSLAPGVAYNEQFF. The variable domain in full, with the rest retrieved from reference TRBV5-1 and TRBJ2-1, is KAGVTQTPRYLIKTRGQQVTLSCSPISGHRSVSWYQQTPGQGLQFLFEYFSETQRNKGNFPGRFSGRQFSNSRSEMNVSTLELGDSALYLCASSLAPGVAYNEQFFGPGTRLTVL.

The chain carries TRBV2 and TRBJ1-6; D is ambiguous. CDR1 is SNHLY and CDR2 is FYNNEI in the germline V gene. The CDR3 totals 14 residues. V was cut by 1 base and J by 12 bases, with 13 bases left in between. This CDR3 is CASSEGSSVRPLHF. CDR3 sequence (DNA): TGTGCCAGCAGTGAAGGGAGCAGTGTTCGACCCCTCCACTTT.

The chain couples TRBV27 to TRBJ1-2, with D uncertain. Trimming stripped 7 bases from V and 4 bases from J, with 22 bases between. The CDR3 spans 16 residues. Germline V lookup: CDR1 MNHEY, CDR2 SMNVEV (reference sequence). The CDR3 bases are TGTGCCAGCACTCCTCTGGGATTCATCCAAAGCTATGGCTACACCTTC. Its translation is CASTPLGFIQSYGYTF.

Ten or more counts support this clonotype. The chain links TRBV20-1 to TRBJ1-1, with D perhaps TRBD1 (5 bases). CDR3 length: 12 amino acids. Trimming cost V 5 bases and J 1 base, with 8 bases left between them. The germline CDR1 and CDR2 sequences are DFQATT and SNEGSKA (reference sequence). The CDR3 reads CSAGTGNTEAFF. The CDR3 coding sequence is TGCAGTGCTGGGACCGGGAACACTGAAGCTTTCTTT.

The CDR3: CSAAPRAGNEQYF. The CDR3 DNA follows: TGCAGTGCTGCGCCCAGGGCGGGGAACGAGCAGTACTTC. The V gene is TRBV20-1, the J gene TRBJ2-7; D is possibly TRBD2 (6 bases). Between the trimmed V and J ends, which lost 5 bases and 5 bases, there was a span of 16 bases. Germline-derived CDR1 and CDR2 are DFQATT and SNEGSKA (reference sequence). This CDR3 is built from 13 residues.

This clonotype was seen more than once but under ten times. The gene calls are TRBV15 and TRBJ2-7; TRBD2 matches 7 bases. The V gene end was trimmed by 3 bases and the J gene end by 6 bases; junction bases not matched to a gene: 5. CDR1 is LNHNV, CDR2 YYDKDF, per germline (reference sequence). CDR3 size: 13 residues. In DNA form, the CDR3 reads TGTGCCACCAGCAGTAGGCGGGAGATCGAGCAGTACTTC. This encodes CATSSRREIEQYF.